This T cell receptor (beta chain) was retrieved from a study of spatial heterogeneity in lung cancer. This clonotype was seen ten or more times. Its antigen is unknown. Study results and limitations: At resection, ubiquitous expanded tumor TCRs appeared in blood more than at follow-up.

Regarding time point: sample taken at primary tumor resection. Each CDR3 protein gets one entry after TCRdb re-called the 5' RACE reads with MiXCR. The repertoire holds tens of thousands of distinct CDR3 sequences, with more than 10% as singletons. This CDR3 is 13 amino acids long. The germline V gene encodes CDR1 MGHRA and CDR2 YSYEKL. The V gene lost 3 bases and the J gene lost 7 bases, with 12 bases spanning the gap. The origin of this receptor is a male donor with early-stage non-small cell lung cancer. The sample in question was PBMCs, obtained at surgery. The chain joins TRBV4-1 to TRBJ1-2, with a tentative D call TRBD1 (6 bases). CDR3 residues: CASSQYRESGYTF. The CDR3 bases are TGCGCCAGCAGCCAGTACAGGGAATCTGGCTACACCTTC.